This T cell receptor beta chain was profiled in a study of T cell clonality in common variable immunodeficiency. Regarding the study as a whole: The cause of increased CVID clonality remains unclear without subpopulation sequencing.

This CDR3 contains 15 residues. Between the trimmed V and J ends, which lost 0 bases and 7 bases, there was a span of 13 bases. Per the germline V gene, CDR1 is SGHAT and CDR2 is FQNNGV. Sequencing input was equivalent genomic DNA from CVID and controls. Clones were sequenced by immunoSEQ multiplex PCR, and TCRdb holds only the in-frame ones, with some missing. Singletons are absent from the sample, which has about 55,000 clones. This clone was counted at least ten times. Its antigen is undetermined. The missing CDR3 end, 3 residues past where the read stops, is filled in from the germline J gene. The gene calls are TRBV11-2 and TRBJ2-4, with D perhaps matching TRBD2 (6 bases). The origin of this receptor is a person between 18 and 69 years old in good health. Sequencing was performed on peripheral blood mononuclear cells. Incomplete CDR3 DNA: TGTGCCAGCAGCTTAGAAGGCGGGATCGTGAACATT. This gives the protein CASSLEGGIVNI. The complete CDR3 protein is CASSLEGGIVNIQYF.